This T cell receptor (beta chain) is drawn from a study of cytomegalovirus exposure and HLA in healthy donors. In the study overall: Out of 180 million or so T cells, an earlier analysis found more than 95 million unique TCR beta sequences in total.

This clone has just a few counts. The antigen remains undetermined. The CDR3 is 16 amino acids. The V and J ends lost 0 bases and 3 bases, in that order; junction bases with no gene match: 8. Germline loops: CDR1 SGDLS, CDR2 YYNGEE. PCR used 60 Vbeta primers and 13 Jbeta primers. Clones were sequenced by immunoSEQ multiplex PCR, and TCRdb holds only the in-frame ones, with some missing. This table holds some 190,000 clones, around four fifths found once. General study results and limits: In most subjects, TCR beta sequences reportedly gave accurate predictions of HLA-A and HLA-B alleles. Most TCR sequences showed up rarely, but some public TCRs showed up in many donors. For presence/absence analyses, sequencing depth was assumed to be roughly uniform across donors.

V is TRBV9 and J is TRBJ2-7; TRBD2 matches 8 bases. This receptor was taken from a man between 35 and 55 years old in good health and CMV-seropositive. Sequencing was carried out using PBMCs. The CDR3 region is CASSVGAAGALYEQYF. Here the CDR3 DNA reads TGTGCCAGCAGCGTAGGGGCAGCGGGAGCTCTCTACGAGCAGTACTTC. Variable domain in full (rest from reference TRBV9 and TRBJ2-7): DSGVTQTPKHLITATGQRVTLRCSPRSGDLSVYWYQQSLDQGLQFLIQYYNGEERAKGNILERFSAQQFPDLHSELNLSSLELGDSALYFCASSVGAAGALYEQYFGPGTRLTVT.